These T cell receptor beta chains were read from a single sample in a study of shared clonotypes between healthy human individuals. Libraries were prepared by immunoSEQ multiplex PCR; TCRdb keeps only in-frame clonotypes and omits some of them. The table shows roughly 500,000 clones, with more than 75% occurring only once. The source material was PBMCs. The receptors were gathered from a woman aged 40 to 50 in good health. Some clones in this sample may be carry-over from other donors' samples. CDR3s include the opening cysteine and the closing phenylalanine or tryptophan. D genes are given only for firm matches. Only some rows state a clone size, as once, few, many or a class for expanded clones.

v_call: TRBV18; d_call: TRBD2; j_call: TRBJ2-7; clone_size: -; cdr3_nt: TGTGCCAGCTCACCGGGACTAGCGGGGAACTACGAGCAGTACTTC; cdr3_aa: CASSPGLAGNYEQYF
v_call: TRBV28; d_call: -; j_call: TRBJ2-7; clone_size: -; cdr3_nt: TGTGCCAGCAGTTTCCAACAGGGAGAGCAGTACTTC; cdr3_aa: CASSFQQGEQYF
v_call: TRBV7-8; d_call: TRBD2; j_call: TRBJ2-1; clone_size: few; cdr3_nt: TGTGCCAGCAGCTTAGGGACTAGCGGGAGGGCCAATGAGCAGTTCTTC; cdr3_aa: CASSLGTSGRANEQFF
v_call: TRBV7-8; d_call: TRBD1; j_call: TRBJ2-1; clone_size: -; cdr3_nt: TGTGCCAGCAGCTTATTCGGGACAGGGACCAATGAGCAGTTCTTC; cdr3_aa: CASSLFGTGTNEQFF
v_call: TRBV7-9; d_call: -; j_call: TRBJ2-1; clone_size: many; cdr3_nt: TGTGCCAGCAGTCCCTGGACAGCGACGCAGTACAATGAGCAGTTCTTC; cdr3_aa: CASSPWTATQYNEQFF
v_call: TRBV19; d_call: TRBD2; j_call: TRBJ2-7; clone_size: once; cdr3_nt: TGTGCCAGTAGTATAAGTGGCGGGAGCATTAGCGAGCAGTACTTC; cdr3_aa: CASSISGGSISEQYF
v_call: TRBV25-1; d_call: TRBD2; j_call: TRBJ2-3; clone_size: -; cdr3_nt: TGTGCCAGCAGTGAATGGGAGGGGAGCACAGATACGCAGTATTTT; cdr3_aa: CASSEWEGSTDTQYF
v_call: TRBV19; d_call: TRBD2; j_call: TRBJ2-1; clone_size: -; cdr3_nt: TGTGCCAGTAGTACTAGCGGGAGGGCCTACAATGAGCAGTTCTTC; cdr3_aa: CASSTSGRAYNEQFF
v_call: TRBV7-3; d_call: -; j_call: TRBJ2-3; clone_size: -; cdr3_nt: TGTGCCAGCAGCTTATCGACGGGAGAGGGCACAGATACGCAGTATTTT; cdr3_aa: CASSLSTGEGTDTQYF
v_call: TRBV10-3; d_call: -; j_call: TRBJ2-7; clone_size: -; cdr3_nt: TGTGCCATCAGAGCTACAGGGCTGGACTACGAGCAGTACTTC; cdr3_aa: CAIRATGLDYEQYF
v_call: TRBV5-4; d_call: -; j_call: TRBJ1-2; clone_size: -; cdr3_nt: TGTGCCAGCAGCTTGGAAGGGGCCGTCGAGAGGGGAGGCTACACCTTC; cdr3_aa: CASSLEGAVERGGYTF
v_call: TRBV13; d_call: TRBD1; j_call: TRBJ2-1; clone_size: -; cdr3_nt: TGTGCCAGCAGCGACGGGACAGGGGAAGTTTACAATGAGCAGTTCTTC; cdr3_aa: CASSDGTGEVYNEQFF
v_call: TRBV25-1; d_call: TRBD2; j_call: TRBJ2-7; clone_size: -; cdr3_nt: TGTGCCAGCAGTGAACCCTCGGGAGGGCCTGGCTCCTACGAGCAGTACTTC; cdr3_aa: CASSEPSGGPGSYEQYF
v_call: TRBV27; d_call: -; j_call: TRBJ2-2; clone_size: -; cdr3_nt: TGTGCCAGCAGTTACGTCTTGGACACCGGGGAGCTGTTTTTT; cdr3_aa: CASSYVLDTGELFF
v_call: TRBV4-2; d_call: -; j_call: TRBJ2-7; clone_size: once; cdr3_nt: TGTGCCAGCAGCCAAGATGCAGGGTCCGAGCAGTACTTC; cdr3_aa: CASSQDAGSEQYF
v_call: TRBV28; d_call: -; j_call: TRBJ2-7; clone_size: -; cdr3_nt: TGTGCCAGCAGGGCCCGGGGTAGCCAAACCTACGAGCAGTACTTC; cdr3_aa: CASRARGSQTYEQYF
v_call: TRBV9; d_call: -; j_call: TRBJ2-3; clone_size: few; cdr3_nt: TGTGCCAGCAGCGTAGCTACTCGCGGGAATACAGATACGCAGTATTTT; cdr3_aa: CASSVATRGNTDTQYF
v_call: TRBV5-4; d_call: -; j_call: TRBJ2-7; clone_size: -; cdr3_nt: TGTGCCAGCAGATCCGGAGGGGGGTCCTACGAGCAGTACTTC; cdr3_aa: CASRSGGGSYEQYF
v_call: TRBV15; d_call: TRBD1; j_call: TRBJ1-2; clone_size: -; cdr3_nt: TGTGCCACCAGCAGAGATCTCGAGGGGGCAAGGGGTAAAGGCTACACCTTC; cdr3_aa: CATSRDLEGARGKGYTF
v_call: TRBV29-1; d_call: -; j_call: TRBJ2-1; clone_size: -; cdr3_nt: TGCAGCGTTGTGAGGGCAGGGGTCGAATTCCGCTACAATGAGCAGTTCTTC; cdr3_aa: CSVVRAGVEFRYNEQFF